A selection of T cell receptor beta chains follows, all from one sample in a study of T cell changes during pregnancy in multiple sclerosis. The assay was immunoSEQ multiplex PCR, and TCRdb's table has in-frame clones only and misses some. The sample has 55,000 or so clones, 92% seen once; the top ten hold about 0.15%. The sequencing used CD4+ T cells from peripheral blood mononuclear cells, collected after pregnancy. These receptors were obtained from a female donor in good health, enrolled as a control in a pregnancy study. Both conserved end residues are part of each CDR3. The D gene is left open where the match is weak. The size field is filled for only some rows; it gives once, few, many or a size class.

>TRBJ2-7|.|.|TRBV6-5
CASSYTGLGEQYF
TGTGCCAGCAGTTACACGGGGTTGGGCGAGCAGTACTTC
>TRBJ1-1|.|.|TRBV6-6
CASRTPGAATEAFF
TGTGCCAGCAGAACCCCAGGGGCTGCGACTGAAGCTTTCTTT
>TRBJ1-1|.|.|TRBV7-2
CASSINEGLGTEAFF
TGTGCCAGCAGCATTAACGAGGGTTTGGGCACTGAAGCTTTCTTT
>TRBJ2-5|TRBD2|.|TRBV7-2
CASSSTSGAGGETQYF
TGTGCCAGCAGCTCGACTAGCGGGGCAGGGGGGGAGACCCAGTACTTC
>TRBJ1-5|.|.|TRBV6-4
CASSEGLNQPQHF
TGTGCCAGCAGTGAGGGGCTAAATCAGCCCCAGCATTTT
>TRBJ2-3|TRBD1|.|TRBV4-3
CASSRGTGGTDTQYF
TGCGCCAGCAGCAGGGGGACAGGGGGCACAGATACGCAGTATTTT
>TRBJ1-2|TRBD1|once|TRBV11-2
CASSPQGVDYGYTF
TGTGCCAGCAGCCCTCAGGGGGTCGACTATGGCTACACCTTC
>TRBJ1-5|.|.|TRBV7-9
CASSRTVGGNQPQHF
TGTGCCAGCAGCCGGACAGTTGGGGGCAATCAGCCCCAGCATTTT
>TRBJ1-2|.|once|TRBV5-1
CASSLRTSSYGYTF
TGCGCCAGCAGCCTGCGGACAAGCTCCTATGGCTACACCTTC
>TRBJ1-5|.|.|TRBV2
CASNKGVNQPQHF
TGTGCCAGCAACAAAGGGGTTAATCAGCCCCAGCATTTT